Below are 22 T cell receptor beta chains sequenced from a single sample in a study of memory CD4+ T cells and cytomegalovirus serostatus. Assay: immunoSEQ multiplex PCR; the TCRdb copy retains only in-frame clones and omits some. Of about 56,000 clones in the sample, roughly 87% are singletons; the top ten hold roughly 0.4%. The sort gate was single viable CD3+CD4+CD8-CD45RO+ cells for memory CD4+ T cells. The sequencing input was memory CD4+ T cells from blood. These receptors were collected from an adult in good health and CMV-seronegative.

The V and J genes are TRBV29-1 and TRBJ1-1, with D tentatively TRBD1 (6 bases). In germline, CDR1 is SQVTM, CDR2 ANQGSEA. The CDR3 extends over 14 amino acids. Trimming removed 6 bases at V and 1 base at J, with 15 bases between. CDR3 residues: CSVAPQGPNTEAFF. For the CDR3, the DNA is TGCAGCGTCGCTCCACAGGGACCGAACACTGAAGCTTTCTTT.

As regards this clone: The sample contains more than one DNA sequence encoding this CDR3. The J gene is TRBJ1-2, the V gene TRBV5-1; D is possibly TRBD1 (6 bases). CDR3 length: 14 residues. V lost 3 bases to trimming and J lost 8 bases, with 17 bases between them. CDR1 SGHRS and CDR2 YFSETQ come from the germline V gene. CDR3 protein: CASSSLQGSGGYTF. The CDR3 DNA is TGCGCCAGCAGCTCCTTACAGGGCTCGGGGGGCTACACCTTC. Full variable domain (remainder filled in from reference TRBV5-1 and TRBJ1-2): KAGVTQTPRYLIKTRGQQVTLSCSPISGHRSVSWYQQTPGQGLQFLFEYFSETQRNKGNFPGRFSGRQFSNSRSEMNVSTLELGDSALYLCASSSLQGSGGYTFGSGTRLTVV.

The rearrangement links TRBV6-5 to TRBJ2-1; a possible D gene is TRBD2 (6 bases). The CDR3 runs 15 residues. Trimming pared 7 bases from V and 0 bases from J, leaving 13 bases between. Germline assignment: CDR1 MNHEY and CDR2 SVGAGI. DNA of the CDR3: TGTGCCAGCACAGGATCACTAGCCTCCTACAATGAGCAGTTCTTC. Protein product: CASTGSLASYNEQFF.

The CDR3 nucleotides read TGTGCCACCTTCCTCGGGAGTGGAAAAGATACGCAGTATTTT. Amino acid sequence: CATFLGSGKDTQYF. The chain recombines TRBV28 with TRBJ2-3; D possibly corresponds to TRBD2 (6 bases). Trimming stripped 10 bases from V and 5 bases from J, with 19 bases between. In germline, CDR1 is MDHEN, CDR2 SYDVKM. The CDR3 spans 14 residues.

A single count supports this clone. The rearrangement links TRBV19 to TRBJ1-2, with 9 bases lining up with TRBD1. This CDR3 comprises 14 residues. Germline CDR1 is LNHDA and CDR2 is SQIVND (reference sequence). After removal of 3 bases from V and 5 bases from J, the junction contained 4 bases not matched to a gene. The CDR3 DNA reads TGTGCCAGTAGTATTACCGGGACAGGGTATGGCTACACCTTC. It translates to CASSITGTGYGYTF.

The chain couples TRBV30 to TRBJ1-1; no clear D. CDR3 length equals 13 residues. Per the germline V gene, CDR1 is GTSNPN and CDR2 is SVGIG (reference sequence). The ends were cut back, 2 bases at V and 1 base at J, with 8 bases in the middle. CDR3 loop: CAWSSSQNTEAFF. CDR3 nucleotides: TGTGCCTGGAGTTCGAGCCAGAACACTGAAGCTTTCTTT.

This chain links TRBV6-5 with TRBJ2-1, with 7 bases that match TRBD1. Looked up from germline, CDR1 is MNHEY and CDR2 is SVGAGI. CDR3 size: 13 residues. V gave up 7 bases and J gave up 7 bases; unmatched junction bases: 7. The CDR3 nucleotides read TGTGCCAGCACCACACCAGGGGGAAATGAGCAGTTCTTC. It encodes CASTTPGGNEQFF.

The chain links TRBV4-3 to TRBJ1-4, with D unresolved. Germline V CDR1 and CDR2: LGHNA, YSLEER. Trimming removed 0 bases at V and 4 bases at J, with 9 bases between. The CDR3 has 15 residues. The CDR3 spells CASSQEGRVNEKLFF. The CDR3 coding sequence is TGCGCCAGCAGCCAAGAAGGGAGGGTTAATGAAAAACTGTTTTTT.

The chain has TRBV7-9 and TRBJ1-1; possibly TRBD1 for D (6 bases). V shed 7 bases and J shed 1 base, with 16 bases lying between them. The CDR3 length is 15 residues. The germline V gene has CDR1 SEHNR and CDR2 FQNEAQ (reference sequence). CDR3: CASTLTRTENTEAFF. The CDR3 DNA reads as TGTGCCAGCACCCTGACCCGGACAGAGAACACTGAAGCTTTCTTT.

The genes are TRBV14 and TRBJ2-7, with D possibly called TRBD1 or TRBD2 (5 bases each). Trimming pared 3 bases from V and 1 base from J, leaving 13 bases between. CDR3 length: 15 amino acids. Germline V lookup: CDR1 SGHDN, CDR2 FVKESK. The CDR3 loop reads CASSHRGHESYEQYF. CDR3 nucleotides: TGTGCCAGCAGCCATCGGGGCCATGAGTCCTACGAGCAGTACTTC.

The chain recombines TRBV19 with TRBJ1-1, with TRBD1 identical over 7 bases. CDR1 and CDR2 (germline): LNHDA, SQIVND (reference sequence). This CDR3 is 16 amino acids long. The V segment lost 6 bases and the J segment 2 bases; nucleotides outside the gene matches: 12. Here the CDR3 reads CASSHRGTVINTEAFF. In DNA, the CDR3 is TGTGCCAGTAGCCACCGAGGGACAGTTATTAACACTGAAGCTTTCTTT.

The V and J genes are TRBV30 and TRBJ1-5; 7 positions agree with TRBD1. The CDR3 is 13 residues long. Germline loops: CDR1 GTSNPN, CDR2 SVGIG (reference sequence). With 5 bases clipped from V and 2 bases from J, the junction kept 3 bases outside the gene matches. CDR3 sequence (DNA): TGTGCCTGGTCCGGGACAGGCAATCAGCCCCAGCATTTT. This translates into CAWSGTGNQPQHF.

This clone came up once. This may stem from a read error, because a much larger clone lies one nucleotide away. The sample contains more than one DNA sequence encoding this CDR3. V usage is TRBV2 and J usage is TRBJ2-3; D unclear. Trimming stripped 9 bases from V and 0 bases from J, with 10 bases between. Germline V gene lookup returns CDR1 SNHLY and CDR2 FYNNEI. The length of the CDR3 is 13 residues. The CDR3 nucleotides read TGTGCCAGTAGGGTGGACAGCACAGATACGCAGTATTTT. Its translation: CASRVDSTDTQYF.

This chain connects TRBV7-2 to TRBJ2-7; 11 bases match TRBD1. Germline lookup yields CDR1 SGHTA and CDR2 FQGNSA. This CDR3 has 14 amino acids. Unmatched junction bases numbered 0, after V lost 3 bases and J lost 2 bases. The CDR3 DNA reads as TGTGCCAGCAGCTTGGGACAGGGGGCCTACGAGCAGTACTTC. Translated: CASSLGQGAYEQYF. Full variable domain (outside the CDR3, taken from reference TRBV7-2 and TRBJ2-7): GAGVSQSPSNKVTEKGKDVELRCDPISGHTALYWYRQSLGQGLEFLIYFQGNSAPDKSGLPSDRFSAERTGGSVSTLTIQRTQQEDSAVYLCASSLGQGAYEQYFGPGTRLTVT.

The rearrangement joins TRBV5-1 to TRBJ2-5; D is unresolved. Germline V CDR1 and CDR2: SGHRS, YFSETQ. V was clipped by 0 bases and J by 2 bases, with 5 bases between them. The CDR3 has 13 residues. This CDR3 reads CASSLVPQETQYF. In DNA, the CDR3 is TGCGCCAGCAGCTTGGTCCCGCAAGAGACCCAGTACTTC.

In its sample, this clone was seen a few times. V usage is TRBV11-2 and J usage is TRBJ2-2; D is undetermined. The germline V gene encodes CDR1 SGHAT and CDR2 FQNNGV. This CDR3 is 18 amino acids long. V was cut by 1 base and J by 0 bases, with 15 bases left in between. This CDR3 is CASSLVRLRRTNTGELFF. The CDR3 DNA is TGTGCCAGCAGCTTAGTTCGGCTACGTCGCACGAACACCGGGGAGCTGTTTTTT.

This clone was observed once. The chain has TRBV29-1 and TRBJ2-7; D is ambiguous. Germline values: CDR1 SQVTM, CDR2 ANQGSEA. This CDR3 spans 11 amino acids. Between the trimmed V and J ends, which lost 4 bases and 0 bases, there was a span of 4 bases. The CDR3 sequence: CSVASSYEQYF. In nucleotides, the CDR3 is TGCAGCGTTGCGAGCTCCTACGAGCAGTACTTC.

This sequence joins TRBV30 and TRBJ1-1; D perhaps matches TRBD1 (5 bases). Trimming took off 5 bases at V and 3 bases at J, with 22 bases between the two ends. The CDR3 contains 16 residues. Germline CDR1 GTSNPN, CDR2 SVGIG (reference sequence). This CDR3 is CAWFPYRRVWHTEAFF. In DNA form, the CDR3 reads TGTGCCTGGTTCCCTTACAGGCGGGTATGGCACACTGAAGCTTTCTTT. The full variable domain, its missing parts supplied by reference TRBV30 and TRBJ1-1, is SQTIHQWPATLVQPVGSPLSLECTVEGTSNPNLYWYRQAAGRGLQLLFYSVGIGQISSEVPQNLSASRPQDRQFILSSKKLLLSDSGFYLCAWFPYRRVWHTEAFFGQGTRLTVV.

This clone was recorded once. CDR3 protein: CASATRETQYF. The CDR3 coding sequence is TGTGCAAGTGCTACTAGGGAGACCCAGTACTTC. This sequence joins TRBV6-5 and TRBJ2-5, with D possibly TRBD2 on 5 matching bases. The CDR3 totals 11 residues. Germline-derived CDR1 and CDR2 are MNHEY and SVGAGI.

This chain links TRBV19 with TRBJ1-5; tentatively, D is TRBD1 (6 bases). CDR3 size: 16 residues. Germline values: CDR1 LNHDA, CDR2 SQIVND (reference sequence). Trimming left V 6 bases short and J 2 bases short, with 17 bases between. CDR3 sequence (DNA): TGTGCCAGTAGCATCGGGGGCTCGGGGGGCAATCAGCCCCAGCATTTT. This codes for CASSIGGSGGNQPQHF.

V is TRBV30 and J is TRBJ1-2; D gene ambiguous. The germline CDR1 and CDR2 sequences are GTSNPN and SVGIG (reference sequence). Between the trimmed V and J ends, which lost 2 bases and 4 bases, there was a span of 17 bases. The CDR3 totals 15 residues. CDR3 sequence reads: CAWSSSGRMGYGYTF. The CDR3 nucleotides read TGTGCCTGGAGTTCCTCGGGGAGGATGGGCTATGGCTACACCTTC.

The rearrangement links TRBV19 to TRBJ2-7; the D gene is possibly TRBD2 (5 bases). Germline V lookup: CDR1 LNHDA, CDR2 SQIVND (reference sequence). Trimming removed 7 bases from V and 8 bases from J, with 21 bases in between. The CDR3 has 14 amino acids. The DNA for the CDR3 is TGTGCCAGTAATCCACCGGACGGGCTCGGGAAGCAGTACTTC. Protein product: CASNPPDGLGKQYF.